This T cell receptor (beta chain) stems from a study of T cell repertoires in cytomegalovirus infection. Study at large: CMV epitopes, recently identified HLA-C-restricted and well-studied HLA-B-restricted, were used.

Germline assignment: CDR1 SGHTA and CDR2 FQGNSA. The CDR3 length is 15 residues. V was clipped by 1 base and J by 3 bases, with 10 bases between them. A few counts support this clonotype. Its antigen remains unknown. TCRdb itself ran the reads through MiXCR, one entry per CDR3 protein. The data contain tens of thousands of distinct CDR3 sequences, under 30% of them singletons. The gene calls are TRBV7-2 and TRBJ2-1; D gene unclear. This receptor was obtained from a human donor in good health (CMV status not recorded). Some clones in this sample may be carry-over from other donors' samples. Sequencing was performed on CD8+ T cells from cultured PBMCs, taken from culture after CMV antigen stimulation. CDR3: CASSLEAPIYNEQFF. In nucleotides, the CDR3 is TGTGCCAGCAGCTTAGAAGCCCCTATCTACAATGAGCAGTTCTTC.